This T cell receptor (beta chain) was profiled in a study of shared clonotypes between healthy human individuals. Produced via immunoSEQ multiplex PCR; TCRdb's table is partial and in-frame only. The sample has around 530,000 clones; around 81% are singletons. The V and J ends lost 0 bases and 5 bases respectively, with 15 bases between them. The V gene's germline CDR1 is SGHRS and CDR2 YFSETQ. This CDR3 region has 16 residues. The V and J genes are TRBV5-1 and TRBJ2-1; D gene ambiguous. The receptor's source is a woman between 40 and 50 years old in good health. Some clones in this sample may be carry-over from other donors' samples. The sequenced sample was PBMCs. The CDR3 nucleotides are TGCGCCAGCAGCTTGGCTGGGCCGGGTGTAAACAATGAGCAGTTCTTC. Amino acid sequence: CASSLAGPGVNNEQFF.